This paragraph reports one T cell receptor beta chain. Its antigen is not identified. The CDR3 totals 17 residues. The V gene lost 0 bases and the J gene lost 5 bases, with 20 bases spanning the gap. Looked up from germline, CDR1 is SGHRS and CDR2 is YFSETQ. The data were obtained in a study of CD8 T cells in Susac syndrome. Study-level points and caveats: It was acknowledged in the study that the number of individuals who were included in its TCR sequencing and HLA analysis was relatively small.

Random hexamers were used to reverse transcribe roughly 0.45 to 1 ug of RNA. From the immunoSEQ multiplex PCR reads, TCRdb called clonotypes with MiXCR, one entry per CDR3 protein. The sample yields some 180,000 distinct CDR3 sequences, approximately 95% seen once. The rearrangement links TRBV5-1 to TRBJ2-5; D may be TRBD1 (6 bases). The origin of this receptor is a human donor in good health. The specimen was CD4+ T cells from PBMCs. CDR3 nucleotide sequence: TGCGCCAGCAGCTTGGGTCAGCATTCAGGGGATAGGGAGACCCAGTACTTC. Its translation is CASSLGQHSGDRETQYF.